The T cell receptor beta chain described here comes from a study of OX40 agonist ivuxolimab in advanced cancers. The overall study: Every 2 weeks, patients got intravenous ivuxolimab at one of six dose levels (0.01-10 mg/kg). Study-wide results and limits: No determination was made of the antigen specificity of the expanded peripheral T cells.

With V trimmed by 5 bases and J by 4 bases, 10 bases remained unmatched. The CDR3 has 16 amino acids. The germline CDR1 and CDR2 sequences are LNHDA and SQIVND (reference sequence). Sequenced by immunoSEQ multiplex PCR; TCRdb stores in-frame clones only, minus some. Of approximately 100,000 clones listed, around nine tenths were seen once; the top ten hold around 0.47%. As for this clone: Antigen unknown.

The V and J genes are TRBV19 and TRBJ2-2; TRBD1 matches at 7 bases. The source of this sequence is an adult with an advanced solid tumor such as melanoma, head and neck, liver or kidney cancer. The sequences come from CD4+ or CD8+ T cells sorted from blood, collected in a trial of the OX40 agonist ivuxolimab. The chain's CDR3 is CASSGNRGSSTGELFF. The CDR3 bases are TGTGCCAGTAGTGGGAACAGGGGTTCGAGCACCGGGGAGCTGTTTTTT.